This T cell receptor beta chain was retrieved from a study of blood T cell repertoires in COVID-19. Repertoires were generated with immunoSEQ multiplex PCR, while TCRdb's copy carries only in-frame clones and drops some. Of about 130,000 clones listed, around 90% are singletons. The germline V and J ends were trimmed by 3 bases and 3 bases, with 13 bases remaining between them. The CDR3 runs to 15 residues. Germline CDR1 is KGHSH and CDR2 is LQKENI. The TCR was taken from a middle-aged man with active COVID-19. The chain has TRBV18 and TRBJ2-3; no clear D. Sequencing used peripheral blood. The CDR3 DNA reads TGTGCCAGCTCACCTTCGGTGGTTTCAACAGATACGCAGTATTTT. Its protein product is CASSPSVVSTDTQYF.